These T cell receptor beta chains were read from a single sample in a study of early T cells in non-severe SARS-CoV-2 infection. TCRdb reanalysed the 5' RACE reads using MiXCR and keeps one entry per CDR3 protein. The table shows some 96,000 distinct CDR3 sequences, with about 10% occurring only once. Sample: whole blood, taken at baseline. The source is an adult who was a healthcare worker with PCR-confirmed SARS-CoV-2 infection or an uninfected control (not recorded which). The CDR3 runs from the conserved cysteine through the conserved F or W. Each record gives: CDR3 protein, J gene, V gene.

CDR3: CASSLATSTDTQYF; J: TRBJ2-3; V: TRBV7-9
CDR3: CASSQFSGSTYNEQFF; J: TRBJ2-1; V: TRBV3-1
CDR3: CASITAGPMNTEAFF; J: TRBJ1-1; V: TRBV28
CDR3: CASRLRGEETQYF; J: TRBJ2-5; V: TRBV12-3/TRBV12-4
CDR3: CASGGNHDTQYF; J: TRBJ2-3; V: TRBV12-5
CDR3: CASATAGFLGEQYF; J: TRBJ2-7; V: TRBV28
CDR3: CASIDLSGRWRDGNQPQHF; J: TRBJ1-5; V: TRBV6-1
CDR3: CASRELAGGDNEQFF; J: TRBJ2-1; V: TRBV19
CDR3: CASSKAPSGSYEQYF; J: TRBJ2-7; V: TRBV9
CDR3: CASSYDRERAQPQHF; J: TRBJ1-5; V: TRBV2
CDR3: CASSLGVVFGREADTQYF; J: TRBJ2-3; V: TRBV7-2
CDR3: CASSLGTDMNTEAFF; J: TRBJ1-1; V: TRBV6-6
CDR3: CASSSRTGADTQYF; J: TRBJ2-3; V: TRBV5-1
CDR3: CASAAQETQYF; J: TRBJ2-5; V: TRBV6-6
CDR3: CASSLISGTYEQYF; J: TRBJ2-7; V: TRBV4-1
CDR3: CASSQDTRPRETQYF; J: TRBJ2-5; V: TRBV3-1
CDR3: CASTPPGGGNQPQHF; J: TRBJ1-5; V: TRBV19
CDR3: CASRRRDTQYF; J: TRBJ2-3; V: TRBV5-8
CDR3: CATSDPGGLDRGAYNEQFF; J: TRBJ2-1; V: TRBV24-1
CDR3: CASRDRLTDTQYF; J: TRBJ2-3; V: TRBV9
CDR3: CSVKVLGGYYNEQFF; J: TRBJ2-1; V: TRBV29-1
CDR3: CASSSQPGQGKDTQYF; J: TRBJ2-3; V: TRBV7-9
CDR3: CSVEEVRLGYNEQFF; J: TRBJ2-1; V: TRBV29-1